This T cell receptor beta chain was documented in a study of identical twins. Findings of the study overall: Alpha sequences that were out-of-frame and twin-shared showed an excess of low generation probability. Because invariant MAIT and iNKT cells could be present, zero-insertion analyses could be partly confounded.

Unique molecular identifiers were present on cDNA, and template switching added a universal primer site. TCRdb used MiXCR to reprocess the 5' RACE reads, holding one entry per CDR3 protein. The sample carries about 1.7 million distinct CDR3 sequences, more than 30% recorded once. The germline CDR1 and CDR2 sequences are SGHTA and FQGNSA. The CDR3 has 18 amino acids. Unmatched junction bases numbered 9, after V lost 0 bases and J lost 4 bases. Note on this clonotype: The antigen remains undetermined.

V usage is TRBV7-2 and J usage is TRBJ2-1, with 10 bases matching TRBD2. The source is a newborn girl in good health. Input material: cord blood. Here the CDR3 DNA reads TGTGCCAGCAGCTTAGCATACTCCCCTAGCGGGAGATACAATGAGCAGTTCTTC. Residues: CASSLAYSPSGRYNEQFF.